The 20 T cell receptor beta chains below were found in one sample sequenced in a study of shared clonotypes between healthy human individuals. This table comes from immunoSEQ multiplex PCR, and its TCRdb copy is limited to in-frame clones, with some not included. In the table there are more than 900,000 clones, more than 75% of which are singletons. The source material was memory CD4+ T cells from PBMCs. Subset indicated: CD45RA-negative fraction. These receptors were taken from a man aged 18 to 30 in good health. Some clones in this sample may be carry-over from other donors' samples.

The V and J genes are TRBV25-1 and TRBJ2-2; tentative D call: TRBD1 (6 bases). The CDR3 is 14 amino acids. Trimming took off 6 bases at V and 4 bases at J, with 12 bases between the two ends. Germline CDR1 is MGHDK and CDR2 is SYGVNS. The CDR3 bases are TGTGCCAGCAGGCACAGGGTCGGCACCGGGGAGCTGTTTTTT. This translates into CASRHRVGTGELFF.

This chain uses TRBV27 with TRBJ2-5; 8 nucleotides align to TRBD2. CDR3 length: 15 amino acids. The V gene's germline CDR1 is MNHEY and CDR2 SMNVEV (reference sequence). V shed 3 bases, J shed 5 bases, and the junction held 8 bases outside the gene matches. The CDR3 here is CASSFSAGGLETQYF. The CDR3 DNA follows: TGTGCCAGCAGTTTTTCTGCGGGGGGTCTCGAGACCCAGTACTTC.

J is TRBJ2-1 and V is TRBV7-6; a possible D gene is TRBD1 (5 bases). This CDR3 has 15 residues. Per the germline V gene, CDR1 is SGHVS and CDR2 is FNYEAQ. V was shortened by 2 bases and J by 3 bases, with 11 bases between the two germline ends. CDR3 in amino acids: CASSLLGQGYNEQFF. The DNA of the CDR3 is TGTGCCAGCAGCTTACTCGGTCAGGGCTACAATGAGCAGTTCTTC.

Note on this clone: This is likely an artifact of a read error, given a far larger clone one base away. The chain carries TRBV11-2 and TRBJ1-1; D remains ambiguous. Germline assignment: CDR1 SGHAT and CDR2 FQNNGV. This CDR3 comprises 12 residues. The V end lost 5 bases, the J end lost 0 bases, and 4 bases lay between the germline ends. The CDR3 DNA reads as TGTGCCAGCAGCACCGTGAACACTGAAGCTTTCTTT. This encodes CASSTVNTEAFF. The variable domain in full, with the rest retrieved from reference TRBV11-2 and TRBJ1-1, is EAGVAQSPRYKIIEKRQSVAFWCNPISGHATLYWYQQILGQGPKLLIQFQNNGVVDDSQLPKDRFSAERLKGVDSTLKIQPAKLEDSAVYLCASSTVNTEAFFGQGTRLTVV.

The V call is TRBV29-1, the J call TRBJ2-5, with D perhaps matching TRBD1 (7 bases). Germline V gene lookup returns CDR1 SQVTM and CDR2 ANQGSEA. The germline V and J ends were trimmed by 4 bases and 3 bases, with 15 bases remaining between them. The length of the CDR3 is 14 residues. The CDR3: CSVVRQGGEETQYF. CDR3 nucleotides: TGCAGCGTTGTCCGACAGGGAGGTGAAGAGACCCAGTACTTC.

The genes are TRBV28 and TRBJ2-5; a possible D gene is TRBD2 (6 bases). V dropped 2 bases and J dropped 10 bases, with 20 bases sitting between them. CDR1 and CDR2 from the germline V gene are MDHEN and SYDVKM. The CDR3 is 15 amino acids. Here the CDR3 DNA reads TGTGCCAGCAGTTTAGGGGGGAGGTCTCGGGCAGACCAGTACTTC. It yields the protein CASSLGGRSRADQYF.

The chain couples TRBV9 to TRBJ1-1; 7 bases align to TRBD1. The V gene's germline CDR1 is SGDLS and CDR2 YYNGEE. Losses at the gene ends were 3 bases for V and 4 bases for J; bases not matched to a gene: 3. This CDR3 comprises 13 residues. CDR3 sequence reads: CASSATGLTEAFF. Written as DNA, the CDR3 is TGTGCCAGCAGCGCGACAGGGCTCACTGAAGCTTTCTTT.

The chain is built from TRBV28 and TRBJ2-7; 8 bases match TRBD2. The germline V gene encodes CDR1 MDHEN and CDR2 SYDVKM. J was trimmed by 5 bases and V by 1 base; bases with no gene match: 7. CDR3 size: 15 residues. CDR3 region: CASSLLREASHEQYF. CDR3 sequence (DNA): TGTGCCAGCAGTTTATTGCGGGAGGCATCCCACGAGCAGTACTTC.

Notes on this clone: Distinct nucleotide sequences in the sample also encode this CDR3. The V and J genes are TRBV19 and TRBJ1-1; D not resolved. Germline V gene lookup returns CDR1 LNHDA and CDR2 SQIVND (reference sequence). CDR3 length: 12 residues. The V end was cut by 6 bases, the J end by 3 bases, with 8 bases between. Here the CDR3 reads CASSGRYTEAFF. CDR3 DNA sequence: TGTGCCAGTAGCGGGCGATACACTGAAGCTTTCTTT.

The genes are TRBV28 and TRBJ1-2, with 7 bases that match TRBD1. The CDR3 spans 15 residues. V shed 7 bases and J 3 bases; nucleotides not matched to a gene: 11. CDR1 and CDR2 from the germline V gene are MDHEN and SYDVKM. CDR3 sequence (DNA): TGTGCCAGCACCCTAGAGGGGGCTGGTTACTATGGCTACACCTTC. Translated, it gives CASTLEGAGYYGYTF.

The rearrangement uses TRBV2 and TRBJ1-4, with D perhaps matching TRBD1 (6 bases). Germline V lookup: CDR1 SNHLY, CDR2 FYNNEI. The CDR3 is 15 residues long. Trimming pared 4 bases from V and 4 bases from J, leaving 13 bases between. The CDR3 spells CASSAGRGFNEKLFF. CDR3 bases: TGTGCCAGCAGTGCTGGCAGGGGCTTTAATGAAAAACTGTTTTTT.

Concerning this clone itself: Other nucleotide sequences from this sample produce the same CDR3. J is TRBJ2-3 and V is TRBV20-1, with D unresolved. V was shortened by 2 bases and J by 5 bases, with 2 bases between the two germline ends. Per germline, CDR1 DFQATT and CDR2 SNEGSKA (reference sequence). The length of the CDR3 is 10 residues. The CDR3 loop is CSARRDTQYF. In DNA, the CDR3 is TGCAGTGCTAGACGAGATACGCAGTATTTT.

The rearrangement joins TRBV18 to TRBJ2-1; D is uncertain. V was clipped by 8 bases and J by 5 bases, with 10 bases between them. CDR1 is KGHSH and CDR2 is LQKENI in the germline V gene. This CDR3 comprises 12 residues. The CDR3 loop is CASGRQDNEQFF. As DNA, the CDR3 is TGTGCCAGCGGACGACAAGACAATGAGCAGTTCTTC.

The chain combines TRBV5-4 with TRBJ2-5; D is perhaps TRBD2 (6 bases). The CDR3 totals 15 residues. Germline CDR1 is SGHNT and CDR2 is YYREEE (reference sequence). Trimming shortened V by 5 bases and J by 6 bases, and 20 bases separated the two germline ends. CDR3 region: CASRSGTGVEKTQYF. As DNA, the CDR3 is TGTGCCAGCAGATCAGGGACGGGAGTGGAGAAGACCCAGTACTTC.

The chain uses TRBV10-1 and TRBJ2-7; 9 positions agree with TRBD2. J gave up 6 bases and V 4 bases, and 10 bases lay outside the gene matches. The CDR3 runs to 15 residues. The germline gives CDR1 WNHNN, CDR2 SYGVQD (reference sequence). The CDR3 DNA is TGCGCCAGCAGTGGGGGGCTAGCGGGATATCTCGAGCAGTACTTC. Amino acids: CASSGGLAGYLEQYF.

The J gene is TRBJ2-2, the V gene TRBV7-2; 7 bases fit TRBD1. Germline trimming cut 1 base from V and 15 bases from J; bases unmatched to any gene: 5. The CDR3 sequence is 12 residues long. In germline, CDR1 is SGHTA, CDR2 FQGNSA. For the CDR3, the DNA is TGTGCCAGCAGCTTAGACGGGCAGGGGGTGTTTTTT. Its protein is CASSLDGQGVFF.

The CDR3: CASSSPAGVATQYF. CDR3 bases: TGTGCCAGCAGCAGCCCAGCGGGAGTGGCTACGCAGTATTTT. This chain uses TRBV28 with TRBJ2-3, with 8 bases identical to TRBD2. J gave up 8 bases and V 6 bases, and 10 bases lay outside the gene matches. This CDR3 has 14 amino acids. CDR1 and CDR2 (germline): MDHEN, SYDVKM.

In its sample, this clone was seen a few times. J is TRBJ2-7 and V is TRBV5-8; D not certain. Looked up from germline, CDR1 is SGHTS and CDR2 is YDEGEE. Trimming pared 7 bases from V and 3 bases from J, leaving 5 bases between. There are 10 residues in the CDR3. The CDR3, as DNA: TGTGCCAGCCAGGTCTACGAGCAGTACTTC. Translated: CASQVYEQYF.

The rearrangement links TRBV28 to TRBJ1-4, with 10 bases matching TRBD1. Germline CDR1 reads MDHEN; CDR2 reads SYDVKM. Unmatched junction bases numbered 9, after V lost 3 bases and J lost 8 bases. This CDR3 region has 16 residues. The CDR3 DNA sequence: TGTGCCAGCAGTTTGGCAGGACAGGGGGGCTTGGAAAAACTGTTTTTT. This encodes CASSLAGQGGLEKLFF. Based on the CDR3 plus reference TRBV28 and TRBJ1-4, the full variable domain is DVKVTQSSRYLVKRTGEKVFLECVQDMDHENMFWYRQDPGLGLRLIYFSYDVKMKEKGDIPEGYSVSREKKERFSLILESASTNQTSMYLCASSLAGQGGLEKLFFGSGTQLSVL.

The chain joins TRBV10-3 to TRBJ2-1; TRBD2 matches at 16 bases. The CDR3 has 18 amino acids. In germline, CDR1 is ENHRY, CDR2 SYGVKD. V lost 11 bases and J lost 5; bases outside the gene matches: 15. This chain's CDR3 is CAFEMGLAGGNTNNEQFF. CDR3 DNA sequence: TGTGCCTTTGAAATGGGACTAGCGGGAGGGAATACCAACAATGAGCAGTTCTTC.